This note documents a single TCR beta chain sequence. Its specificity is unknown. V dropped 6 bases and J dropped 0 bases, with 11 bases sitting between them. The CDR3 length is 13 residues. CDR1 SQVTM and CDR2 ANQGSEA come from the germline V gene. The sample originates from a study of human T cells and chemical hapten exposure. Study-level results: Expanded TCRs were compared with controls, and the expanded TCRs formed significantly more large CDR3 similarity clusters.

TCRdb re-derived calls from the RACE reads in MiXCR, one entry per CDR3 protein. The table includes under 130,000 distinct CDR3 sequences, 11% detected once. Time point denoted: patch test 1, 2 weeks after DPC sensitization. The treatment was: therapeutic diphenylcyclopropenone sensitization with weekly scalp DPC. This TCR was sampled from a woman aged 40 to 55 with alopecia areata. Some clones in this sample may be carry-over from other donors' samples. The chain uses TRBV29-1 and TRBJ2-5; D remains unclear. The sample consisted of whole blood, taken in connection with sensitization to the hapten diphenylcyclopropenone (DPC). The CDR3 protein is CSVRVLYQETQYF. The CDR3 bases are TGCAGCGTCCGGGTCCTATACCAAGAGACCCAGTACTTC.